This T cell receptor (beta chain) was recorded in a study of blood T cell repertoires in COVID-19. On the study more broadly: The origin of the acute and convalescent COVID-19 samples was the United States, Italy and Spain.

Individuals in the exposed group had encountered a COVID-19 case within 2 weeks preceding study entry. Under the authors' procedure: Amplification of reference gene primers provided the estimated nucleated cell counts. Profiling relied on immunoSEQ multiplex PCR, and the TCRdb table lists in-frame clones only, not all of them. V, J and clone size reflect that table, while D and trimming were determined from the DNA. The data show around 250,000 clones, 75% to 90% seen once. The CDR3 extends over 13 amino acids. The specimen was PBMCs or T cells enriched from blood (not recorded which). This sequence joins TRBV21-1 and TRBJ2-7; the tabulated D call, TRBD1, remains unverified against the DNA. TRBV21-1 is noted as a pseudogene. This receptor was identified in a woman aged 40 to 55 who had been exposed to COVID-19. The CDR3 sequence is CASSKGTGGEQYV. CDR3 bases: TGTGCCAGCAGCAAAGGGACAGGGGGCGAGCAGTACGTC.